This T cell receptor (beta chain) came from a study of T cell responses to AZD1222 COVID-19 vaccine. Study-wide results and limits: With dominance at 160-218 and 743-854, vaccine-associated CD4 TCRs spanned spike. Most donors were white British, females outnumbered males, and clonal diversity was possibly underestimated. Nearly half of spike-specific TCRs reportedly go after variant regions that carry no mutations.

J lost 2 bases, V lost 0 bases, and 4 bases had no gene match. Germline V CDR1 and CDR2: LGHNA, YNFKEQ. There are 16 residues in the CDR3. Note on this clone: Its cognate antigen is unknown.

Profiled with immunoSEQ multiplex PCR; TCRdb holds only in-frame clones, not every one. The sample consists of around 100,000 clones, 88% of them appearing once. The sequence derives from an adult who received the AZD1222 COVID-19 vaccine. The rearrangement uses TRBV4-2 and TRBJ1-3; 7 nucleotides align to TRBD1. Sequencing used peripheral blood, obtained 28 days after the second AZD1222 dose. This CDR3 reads CASSQDGTDAGNTIYF. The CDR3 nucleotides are TGTGCCAGCAGCCAAGACGGGACAGACGCTGGAAACACCATATATTTT.